The clone carrying this T cell receptor (beta chain) has just a few counts. Its target is unknown. Libraries of naive CD8 T cells were made from around 20,000 to 1,000,000 sorted cells. They used 10%, 30% or 50% RNA. Both previously described methods and listed TCR primers were employed to make bulk TCR libraries. Each CDR3 protein is one row after TCRdb ran MiXCR on the PCR reads. The repertoire holds fewer than 350,000 distinct CDR3 sequences, with roughly a quarter as singletons. Germline assignment: CDR1 MNHEY and CDR2 SVGAGI. Germline trimming cut 8 bases from V and 2 bases from J; bases unmatched to any gene: 3. This CDR3 comprises 13 residues. The data originate from a study of molecular identifiers for immune sequencing clone quantification. Study-wide points: Spiked Jurkat TCR RNA equal to one cell could reportedly be picked out among one million naive cells.

The clonotype originates from a human donor in good health. Some libraries in this study had Jurkat cell RNA spiked in. The rearrangement uses TRBV6-5 and TRBJ1-3; 7 bases line up with TRBD1. Sequenced: naive CD8+ T cells from blood, with Jurkat cell RNA spiked in. Subset described: FACS-sorted CD8+CD4-CCR7+CD45RA+ naive T cells. The CDR3 region is CASRTGAGNTIYF. CDR3 sequence (DNA): TGTGCCAGCCGAACAGGGGCTGGAAACACCATATATTTT.